A selection of T cell receptor beta chains follows, all from one sample in a study of cytomegalovirus exposure and HLA in healthy donors. Here immunoSEQ multiplex PCR was the method, and the copy in TCRdb shows in-frame clones only, minus some. The sample shows 200,000 or so clones, about 85% of them seen only once. The source material was PBMCs. The receptors derive from a human donor in good health. CDR3s include the opening cysteine and the closing phenylalanine or tryptophan. A D gene is named only where the DNA matches it firmly. The listing skips clone size in some rows; elsewhere it reads once, few, many or a size class.

V,size,J,D,CDR3,DNA
TRBV5-6,NA,TRBJ2-7,TRBD1,CASSLSQGKNEQYF,TGTGCCAGCAGCTTGTCACAGGGGAAGAACGAGCAGTACTTC
TRBV6-1,NA,TRBJ2-5,TRBD1,CASSVGDREETQYF,TGTGCCAGCAGTGTAGGCGACAGGGAGGAGACCCAGTACTTC
TRBV5-1,NA,TRBJ2-7,TRBD2,CASSSGLAGGYSYEQYF,TGCGCCAGCAGCTCTGGACTAGCGGGAGGTTACTCCTACGAGCAGTACTTC
TRBV2,NA,TRBJ1-5,NA,CASDTGGTAGQPQHF,TGTGCCAGTGATACGGGGGGTACGGCGGGTCAGCCCCAGCATTTT
TRBV6-5,NA,TRBJ2-2,NA,CASRPEGTGELFF,TGTGCCAGCAGACCTGAGGGCACCGGGGAGCTGTTTTTT
TRBV6-1,NA,TRBJ2-4,TRBD1,CASRTPGQPERVQYF,TGTGCCAGCAGGACCCCGGGACAGCCTGAACGGGTTCAGTACTTC
TRBV2,NA,TRBJ1-1,TRBD1,CASSDRGLGTEAFF,TGTGCCAGCAGTGACAGGGGGCTGGGCACTGAAGCTTTCTTT
TRBV5-1,NA,TRBJ2-7,NA,CASSPTGAGSEQYF,TGCGCCAGCAGCCCTACGGGAGCAGGGAGCGAGCAGTACTTC
TRBV5-4,NA,TRBJ1-1,NA,CASSSPTGLLNTEAFF,TGTGCCAGCAGCTCACCGACGGGACTGCTGAACACTGAAGCTTTCTTT
TRBV7-6,once,TRBJ2-1,NA,CASSLESGPFNEQFF,TGTGCCAGCAGTTTAGAGAGCGGTCCGTTCAATGAGCAGTTCTTC
TRBV5-1,NA,TRBJ2-5,NA,CASSLAGQGGETQYF,TGCGCCAGCAGCTTGGCCGGGCAGGGAGGAGAGACCCAGTACTTC
TRBV7-8,few,TRBJ2-1,NA,CASSLGQAVTLFF,TGTGCCAGCAGCTTAGGCCAAGCGGTAACTCTGTTCTTC
TRBV29-1,few,TRBJ2-5,TRBD1,CSVRTGGGTQYF,TGCAGCGTCCGGACAGGGGGCGGGACCCAGTACTTC
TRBV7-3,NA,TRBJ2-1,TRBD2,CASSLSGLAGGRTYNEQFF,TGTGCCAGCAGCTTATCCGGTCTAGCGGGAGGGAGGACCTACAATGAGCAGTTCTTC
TRBV30,NA,TRBJ1-2,NA,CAWSVPGASNYGYTF,TGTGCCTGGAGTGTTCCTGGGGCCTCTAACTATGGCTACACCTTC
TRBV4-3,NA,TRBJ2-5,TRBD1,CASSQDRDRGFQYF,TGCGCCAGCAGCCAAGATAGGGACAGGGGATTCCAGTACTTC
TRBV19,NA,TRBJ1-2,NA,CASSWRANYGYTF,TGTGCCAGTAGTTGGCGGGCAAACTATGGCTACACCTTC
TRBV27,NA,TRBJ1-5,NA,CASSYGSGSNQPQHF,TGTGCCAGCAGTTACGGGTCGGGGAGCAATCAGCCCCAGCATTTT
TRBV7-9,NA,TRBJ1-1,NA,CASSLPRGKWVNTEAFF,TGTGCCAGCAGCTTACCAAGAGGGAAATGGGTGAACACTGAAGCTTTCTTT
TRBV7-9,few,TRBJ1-2,NA,CASSFRSYGYTF,TGTGCCAGCAGCTTCCGGAGCTATGGCTACACCTTC
TRBV19,NA,TRBJ1-5,NA,CAAGRENQPQHF,TGTGCCGCTGGAAGGGAGAATCAGCCCCAGCATTTT
TRBV7-2,NA,TRBJ2-1,TRBD2,CASSLEGLAHNEQFF,TGTGCCAGCAGCTTAGAGGGACTAGCGCATAATGAGCAGTTCTTC
TRBV4-1,few,TRBJ2-3,NA,CASSQDPTSLNTQYF,TGCGCCAGCAGCCAAGATCCGACTTCACTAAATACGCAGTATTTT
TRBV7-2,NA,TRBJ2-7,NA,CASSPLGAYEQYF,TGTGCCAGCAGCCCCCTGGGAGCCTACGAGCAGTACTTC
TRBV5-3,NA,TRBJ2-7,TRBD1,CARSSTGTGKFGAYEQYF,TGTGCCAGAAGTTCAACCGGGACAGGTAAATTTGGAGCCTACGAGCAGTACTTC
TRBV2,NA,TRBJ2-5,NA,CASSGKETQYF,TGTGCCAGCAGTGGTAAAGAGACCCAGTACTTC
TRBV10-1,NA,TRBJ2-1,TRBD1,CASSHRTGVGNNEQFF,TGCGCCAGCAGTCACAGGACAGGGGTTGGAAACAATGAGCAGTTCTTC
TRBV19,once,TRBJ2-3,NA,CASSTRSRQAPDTQYF,TGTGCCAGTAGTACCCGATCCAGACAGGCCCCCGATACGCAGTATTTT
TRBV4-3,NA,TRBJ1-2,NA,CASSPLQGNYGYTF,TGCGCCAGCAGCCCTTTGCAGGGTAACTATGGCTACACCTTC
TRBV19,few,TRBJ2-3,NA,CASSDQGTDTQYF,TGTGCCAGTAGTGATCAGGGCACAGATACGCAGTATTTT
TRBV5-1,NA,TRBJ2-5,TRBD1,CASSSGTGLGQETQYF,TGCGCCAGCAGCTCCGGGACAGGGCTGGGGCAAGAGACCCAGTACTTC
TRBV6-6,NA,TRBJ1-4,NA,CASSYSRAGEKLFF,TGTGCCAGCAGTTACTCGAGGGCAGGAGAAAAACTATTTTTT
TRBV4-3,NA,TRBJ2-3,TRBD1,CASSQAGTGAPDTQYF,TGCGCCAGCAGCCAAGCGGGGACAGGGGCGCCAGATACGCAGTATTTT
TRBV18,NA,TRBJ1-1,NA,CASLSSAGNTEAFF,TGTGCCAGCCTCTCGAGCGCGGGCAACACTGAAGCTTTCTTT
TRBV9,NA,TRBJ2-7,NA,CASSPPPGMNEQYF,TGTGCCAGCAGCCCCCCTCCGGGGATGAACGAGCAGTACTTC